This entry concerns a single T cell receptor beta chain. Its antigen is unknown. Base qualities are missing; no much larger clone stands one base away. The sample is drawn from a study of Tregs in tolerant kidney transplant recipients (dated by TCRdb to between 2019 and 2020). Regarding the research as a whole: The study used TCRbeta sequencing to identify donor-specific regulatory T cells before combined kidney and bone marrow transplantation, then tracked those cells after transplant. Points the paper makes about the study in general: The most biologically relevant and donor-specific TCRbeta repertoire appeared to be identified by expanding Tregs with activated donor B cells. Biological reproducibility was not examined directly, but technical replication error appeared to be minimal. For some patients the PCR primers changed over time, which made it impossible to compare the samples from those patients at the nucleotide level. Donor-specific Treg expansion exceeded global Treg expansion in tolerant patients, suggesting antigen-driven rather than nonspecific expansion. The study was limited by small patient numbers, and the findings need validation in larger populations and under other immunosuppression protocols.

For TCRbeta CDR3 sequencing, genomic DNA from the sorted cells was extracted using the QIAGEN DNeasy Blood and Tissue Kit. High-throughput TCRbeta CDR3 sequencing, including PCR amplification with bias correction and internal controls, was performed commercially through immunoSEQ. The study's own analysis went as follows. Unique productive TCRbeta sequences were defined by CDR3 nucleotide sequence where primers matched, and otherwise by CDR3 amino acid sequence together with Vbeta and Jbeta genes. To correct sorting error, sequences shared between sorted populations at a frequency ratio of 2:1 or less were removed; the rest were assigned to the higher population. A sequence counted as donor-reactive if, in CFSE-low cells, the sequence had a frequency of at least 0.01% and was expanded at least 5-fold compared with unstimulated cells. Jensen-Shannon divergence, calculated on the top 100 TCRbeta sequences ranked by frequency, was used to quantify repertoire divergence. When a sample had multiple sequencing runs, each run was corrected for sorting error separately and the runs were then pooled. The table was pulled from immuneACCESS by TCRdb, which kept in-frame rearrangements only. Such tables lose some clones; where checked, under half of the loss comes from unresolved V genes, and the rest has no known cause. D and trimming were read from the DNA, whereas the V and J calls and clone size are those reported in that table. This sample comprises tens of thousands of clones, around nine tenths of them detected only once. Clones ranked in the top ten supply 1.5% to 2% of the sample.

Transplants used related donors with nonmyeloablative bone marrow transplantation; mixed chimerism was transient in the human trials. Unstimulated Tregs (CD4+CD25+CD127-), CD4+ non-Tregs (CD4+CD25-), CD4 and CD8 cells were FACS-sorted from thawed PBMCs. 4 combined kidney and bone marrow transplant recipients from the ITN036ST trial were included as patients, and samples were available only from these trial subjects. Healthy control blood was processed to PBMCs by Ficoll density gradient and cryopreserved, and patient PBMCs were collected before and after transplant. V is cut by 4 bases and J by 3 bases, and the space between the germline ends is 11 bases. Including the terminal cysteine and phenylalanine, the CDR3 comprises 14 residues. Only the CDR3 portion is preserved as DNA: 42 bases, with reading frame beginning at the first base. The germline V gene supplies CDR1 MGHDK and CDR2 SYGVNS.

Sequences were derived from CD4+ T cells from blood (PBMCs), sampled 24 months after the transplant. The chain employs TRBV25-1 and TRBJ2-3; TRBD2 could be the D gene, as 6 bases match. The clonotype comes from a human patient who received a combined kidney and bone marrow transplant. Because of the transplant, the T cells may be the graft donor's rather than the patient's own. The sequenced DNA is TGTGCCAGCAGTGGGGTAGCGGTTACAGATACGCAGTATTTT. This is translated as CASSGVAVTDTQYF.